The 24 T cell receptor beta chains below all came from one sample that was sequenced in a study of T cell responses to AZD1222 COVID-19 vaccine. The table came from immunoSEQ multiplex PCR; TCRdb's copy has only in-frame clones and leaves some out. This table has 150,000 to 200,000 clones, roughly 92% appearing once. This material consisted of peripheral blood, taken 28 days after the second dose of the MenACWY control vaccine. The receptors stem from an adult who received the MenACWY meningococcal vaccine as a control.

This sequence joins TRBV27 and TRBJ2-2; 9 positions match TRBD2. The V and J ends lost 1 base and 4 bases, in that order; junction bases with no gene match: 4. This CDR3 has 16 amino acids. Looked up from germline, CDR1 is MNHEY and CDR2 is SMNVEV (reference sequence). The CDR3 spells CASSLWRGRGTGELFF. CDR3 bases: TGTGCCAGCAGTTTATGGCGCGGGAGGGGCACCGGGGAGCTGTTTTTT.

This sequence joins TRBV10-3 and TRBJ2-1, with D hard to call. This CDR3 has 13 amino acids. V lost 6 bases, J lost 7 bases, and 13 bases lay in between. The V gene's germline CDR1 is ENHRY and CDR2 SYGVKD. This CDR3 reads CAIRADSGNEQFF. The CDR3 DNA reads TGTGCCATCAGGGCCGATTCTGGGAATGAGCAGTTCTTC.

The CDR3 loop is CASSLEGISAYNEQFF. The CDR3 DNA reads TGTGCCAGCAGCTTAGAGGGGATAAGCGCCTACAATGAGCAGTTCTTC. J is TRBJ2-1 and V is TRBV7-2, with a possible D match to TRBD1 (5 bases). V lost 1 base and J 2 bases, leaving 12 bases between the germline ends. Germline CDR1 and CDR2: SGHTA and FQGNSA. The CDR3 is made up of 16 amino acids. The full variable domain, its missing parts supplied by reference TRBV7-2 and TRBJ2-1, is GAGVSQSPSNKVTEKGKDVELRCDPISGHTALYWYRQSLGQGLEFLIYFQGNSAPDKSGLPSDRFSAERTGGSVSTLTIQRTQQEDSAVYLCASSLEGISAYNEQFFGPGTRLTVL.

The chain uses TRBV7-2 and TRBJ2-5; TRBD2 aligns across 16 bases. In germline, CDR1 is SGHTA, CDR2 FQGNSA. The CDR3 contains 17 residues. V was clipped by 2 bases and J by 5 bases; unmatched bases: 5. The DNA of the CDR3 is TGTGCCAGCAGCTTACGGGGACTAGCGGGAGGGCAGGAGACCCAGTACTTC. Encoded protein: CASSLRGLAGGQETQYF. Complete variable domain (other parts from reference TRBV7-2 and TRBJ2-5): GAGVSQSPSNKVTEKGKDVELRCDPISGHTALYWYRQSLGQGLEFLIYFQGNSAPDKSGLPSDRFSAERTGGSVSTLTIQRTQQEDSAVYLCASSLRGLAGGQETQYFGPGTRLLVL.

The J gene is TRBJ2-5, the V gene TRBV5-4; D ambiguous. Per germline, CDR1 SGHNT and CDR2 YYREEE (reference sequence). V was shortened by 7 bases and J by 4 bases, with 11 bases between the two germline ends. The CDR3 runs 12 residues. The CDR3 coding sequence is TGTGCCAGCGAAGGGCGAGGAGAGACCCAGTACTTC. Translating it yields CASEGRGETQYF.

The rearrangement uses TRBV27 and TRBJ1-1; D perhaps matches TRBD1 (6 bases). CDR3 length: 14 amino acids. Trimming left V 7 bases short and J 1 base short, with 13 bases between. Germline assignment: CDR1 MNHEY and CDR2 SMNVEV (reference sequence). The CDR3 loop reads CASIRGGRNTEAFF. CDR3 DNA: TGTGCCAGCATTAGGGGGGGCAGGAACACTGAAGCTTTCTTT.

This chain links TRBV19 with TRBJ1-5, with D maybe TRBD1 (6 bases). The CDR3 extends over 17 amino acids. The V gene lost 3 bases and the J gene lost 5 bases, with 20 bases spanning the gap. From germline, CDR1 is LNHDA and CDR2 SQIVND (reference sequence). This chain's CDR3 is CASSMVGPTGYDQPQHF. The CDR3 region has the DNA TGTGCCAGTAGTATGGTGGGGCCAACAGGGTATGATCAGCCCCAGCATTTT.

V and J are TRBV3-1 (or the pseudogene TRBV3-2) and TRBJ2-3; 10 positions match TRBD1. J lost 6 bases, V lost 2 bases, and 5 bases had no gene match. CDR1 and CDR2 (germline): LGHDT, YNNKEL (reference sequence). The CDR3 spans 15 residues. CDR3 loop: CASSQPGTGVDTQYF. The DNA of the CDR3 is TGTGCCAGCAGCCAACCCGGGACAGGGGTCGATACGCAGTATTTT.

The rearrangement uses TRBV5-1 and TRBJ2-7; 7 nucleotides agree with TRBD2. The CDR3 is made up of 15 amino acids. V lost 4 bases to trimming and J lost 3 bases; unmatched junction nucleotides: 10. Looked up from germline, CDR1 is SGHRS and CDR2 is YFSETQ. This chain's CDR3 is CASSPLAGVSYEQYF. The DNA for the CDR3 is TGCGCCAGCAGCCCACTGGCGGGAGTGAGCTACGAGCAGTACTTC.

CDR3 loop: CATSREEPVYNEQFF. The CDR3 nucleotides are TGTGCCACCAGCAGAGAAGAACCGGTCTACAATGAGCAGTTCTTC. The V gene is TRBV15, the J gene TRBJ2-1; D unclear. This CDR3 region has 15 residues. The germline gives CDR1 LNHNV, CDR2 YYDKDF (reference sequence). With 0 bases removed from V and 3 bases from J, the gap between germline ends came to 9 bases.

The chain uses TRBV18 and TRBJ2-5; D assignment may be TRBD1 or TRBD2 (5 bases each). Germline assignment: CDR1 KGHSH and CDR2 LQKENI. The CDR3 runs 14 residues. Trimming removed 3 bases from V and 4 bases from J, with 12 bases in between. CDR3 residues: CASSPPGTRETQYF. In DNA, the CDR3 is TGTGCCAGCTCACCGCCGGGGACCAGAGAGACCCAGTACTTC.

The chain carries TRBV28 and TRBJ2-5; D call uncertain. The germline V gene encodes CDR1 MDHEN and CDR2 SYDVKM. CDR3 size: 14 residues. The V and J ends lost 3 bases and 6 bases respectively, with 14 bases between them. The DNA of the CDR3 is TGTGCCAGCAGTTTTCTCCTGGCGCGGCAGACCCAGTACTTC. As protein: CASSFLLARQTQYF.

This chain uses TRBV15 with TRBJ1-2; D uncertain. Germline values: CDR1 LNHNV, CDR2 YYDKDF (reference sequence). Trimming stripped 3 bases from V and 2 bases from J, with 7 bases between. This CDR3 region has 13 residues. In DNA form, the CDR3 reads TGTGCCACCAGCAGCGTTGCCAACTATGGCTACACCTTC. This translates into CATSSVANYGYTF.

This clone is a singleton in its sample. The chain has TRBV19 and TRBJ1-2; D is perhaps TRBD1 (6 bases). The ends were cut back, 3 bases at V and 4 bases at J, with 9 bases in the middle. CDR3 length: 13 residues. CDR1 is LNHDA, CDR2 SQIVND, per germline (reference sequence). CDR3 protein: CASSIGGPYGYTF. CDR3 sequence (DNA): TGTGCCAGTAGTATCGGGGGGCCCTATGGCTACACCTTC.

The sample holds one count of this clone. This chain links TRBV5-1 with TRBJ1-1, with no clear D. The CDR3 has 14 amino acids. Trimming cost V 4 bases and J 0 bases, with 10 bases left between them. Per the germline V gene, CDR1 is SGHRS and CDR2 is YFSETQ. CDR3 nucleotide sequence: TGCGCCAGCAGCCTGGACGGCTTGAACACTGAAGCTTTCTTT. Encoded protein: CASSLDGLNTEAFF.

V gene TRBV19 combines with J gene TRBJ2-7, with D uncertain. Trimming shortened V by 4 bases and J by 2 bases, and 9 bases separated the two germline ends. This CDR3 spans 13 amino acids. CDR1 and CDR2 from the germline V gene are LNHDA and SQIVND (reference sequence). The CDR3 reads CASSKGYAYEQYF. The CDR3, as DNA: TGTGCCAGTAGTAAGGGTTACGCCTACGAGCAGTACTTC.

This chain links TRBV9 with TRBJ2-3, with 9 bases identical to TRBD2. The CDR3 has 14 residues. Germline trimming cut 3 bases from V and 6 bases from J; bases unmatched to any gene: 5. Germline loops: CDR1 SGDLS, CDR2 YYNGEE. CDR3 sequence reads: CASSAIAGADTQYF. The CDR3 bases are TGTGCCAGCAGCGCCATAGCGGGAGCGGATACGCAGTATTTT.

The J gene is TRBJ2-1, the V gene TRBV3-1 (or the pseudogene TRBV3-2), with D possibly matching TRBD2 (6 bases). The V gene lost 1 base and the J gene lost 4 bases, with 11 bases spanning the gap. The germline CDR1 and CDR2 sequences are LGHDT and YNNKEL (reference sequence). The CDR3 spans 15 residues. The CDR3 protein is CASSQVTGDYNEQFF. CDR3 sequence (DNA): TGTGCCAGCAGCCAAGTAACGGGGGATTACAATGAGCAGTTCTTC.

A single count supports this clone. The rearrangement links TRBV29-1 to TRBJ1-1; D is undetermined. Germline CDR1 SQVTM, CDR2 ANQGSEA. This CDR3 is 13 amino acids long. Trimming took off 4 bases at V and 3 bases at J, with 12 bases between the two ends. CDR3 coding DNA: TGCAGCGTTGTGCGGGATCTCCACACTGAAGCTTTCTTT. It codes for CSVVRDLHTEAFF. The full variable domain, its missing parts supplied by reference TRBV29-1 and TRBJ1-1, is SAVISQKPSRDICQRGTSLTIQCQVDSQVTMMFWYRQQPGQSLTLIATANQGSEATYESGFVIDKFPISRPNLTFSTLTVSNMSPEDSSIYLCSVVRDLHTEAFFGQGTRLTVV.

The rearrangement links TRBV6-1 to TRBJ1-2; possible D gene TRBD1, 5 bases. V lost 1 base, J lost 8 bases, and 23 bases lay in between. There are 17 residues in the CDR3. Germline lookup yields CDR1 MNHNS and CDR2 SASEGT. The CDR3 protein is CASSEGSGGTGLWGYTF. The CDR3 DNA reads TGTGCCAGCAGTGAAGGGTCGGGGGGAACAGGCCTATGGGGCTACACCTTC.

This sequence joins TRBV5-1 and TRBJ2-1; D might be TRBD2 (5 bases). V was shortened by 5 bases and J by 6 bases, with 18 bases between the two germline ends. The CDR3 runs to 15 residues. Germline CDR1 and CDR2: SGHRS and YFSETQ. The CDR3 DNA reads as TGCGCCAGCAGTTCTCAGGCCCCGGCGGGCAATGAGCAGTTCTTC. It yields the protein CASSSQAPAGNEQFF.

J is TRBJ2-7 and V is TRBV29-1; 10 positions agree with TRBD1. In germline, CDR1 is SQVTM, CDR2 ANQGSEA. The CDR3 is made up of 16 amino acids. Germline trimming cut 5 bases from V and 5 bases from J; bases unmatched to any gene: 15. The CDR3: CSVYLAGQGSGDEQYF. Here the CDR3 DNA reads TGCAGCGTTTATCTTGCGGGACAGGGGTCTGGGGACGAGCAGTACTTC.

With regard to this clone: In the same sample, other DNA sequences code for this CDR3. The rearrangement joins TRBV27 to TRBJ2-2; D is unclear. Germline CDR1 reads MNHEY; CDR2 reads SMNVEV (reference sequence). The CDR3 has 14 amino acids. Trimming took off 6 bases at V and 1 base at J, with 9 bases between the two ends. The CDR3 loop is CASSLNRNTGELFF. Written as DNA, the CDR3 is TGTGCCAGCAGCCTGAATCGGAACACCGGGGAGCTGTTTTTT.

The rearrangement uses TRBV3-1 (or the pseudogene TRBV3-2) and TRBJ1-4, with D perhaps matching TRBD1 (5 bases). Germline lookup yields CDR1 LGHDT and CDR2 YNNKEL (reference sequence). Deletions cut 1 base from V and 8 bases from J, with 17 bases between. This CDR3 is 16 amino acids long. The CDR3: CASSQVGGAFGEKLFF. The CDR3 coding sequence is TGTGCCAGCAGCCAAGTCGGAGGGGCATTCGGGGAAAAACTGTTTTTT.